This T cell receptor (beta chain) stems from a study of cytomegalovirus exposure and HLA in healthy donors. Study-wide points: Within a later analysis, the majority of CMV-associated TCR beta chains appeared HLA-restricted.

CDR3 length: 12 residues. Germline values: CDR1 KGHSH, CDR2 LQKENI. The germline V and J ends were trimmed by 5 bases and 4 bases, with 7 bases remaining between them. PCR involved 60 Vbeta and 13 Jbeta primers. Only in-frame clones appear in the TCRdb table, and some are missing; sequencing was by immunoSEQ multiplex PCR. The sample has 100,000 to 150,000 clones; roughly 74% are singletons. Unrecorded immune exposures were likely, despite nominal health at sampling. The sample holds a few counts of this clone. Its antigen is unidentified. This receptor was taken from a woman in her forties or fifties in good health and CMV-seropositive. This chain links TRBV18 with TRBJ2-3, with a possible D match to TRBD1 (6 bases). The sample was PBMCs. The CDR3, as DNA: TGTGCCAGCTCAGCAGGGGCAGATACGCAGTATTTT. Its protein is CASSAGADTQYF.